This TCR beta chain is from a study of shared clonotypes between healthy human individuals. The protocol was immunoSEQ multiplex PCR, while the TCRdb copy is restricted to in-frame clones and leaves out a portion. This sample has about 2.1 million clones, with about 92% found just once. CDR1 and CDR2 from the germline V gene are SGHNT and YENEEA. Trimming cost V 3 bases and J 6 bases; bases outside gene matches: 4. This CDR3 has 14 residues. Study results and limitations: Researchers found naive subsets generally carried larger estimated richness than memory subsets.

Only CD45RO-negative cells positively selected for CCR7 counted as naive CD8 cells, so terminally differentiated effector memory CD45RA+ cells were excluded. As to this clone: Its antigen is undetermined.

The chain links TRBV11-3 to TRBJ2-1; 8 nucleotides match TRBD1. This TCR was sampled from a man between 18 and 35 years old in good health. Some clones in this sample may be carry-over from other donors' samples. Specimen: naive CD8+ T cells from PBMCs. In nucleotides, the CDR3 is TGTGCCAGCAGCTTCCGGACAGGGTTCAATGAGCAGTTCTTC. The encoded protein is CASSFRTGFNEQFF.